This entry is about one T cell receptor beta chain. This clone has only a few counts. What this receptor recognizes is not known. No base quality values were provided; no much bigger clone lies one nucleotide off. Before undergoing thyroid surgery, none of the patients had been given any kind of treatment. Using T-cell receptor beta sequencing, the study looked back at clinical samples from patients collected from the early 2010s to the late 2010s. The trim is 6 bases for V and 1 base for J, with a gap of 16 bases between the germline ends. From the cysteine up to the phenylalanine, the CDR3 has a length of 15 residues. The DNA shown is the 45-base CDR3, in frame from base 1. The germline V gene supplies CDR1 MNHNS and CDR2 SASEGT. The library was built by means of PCR. Sequencing instrument: Illumina HiSeq 4000. High-throughput sequencing was used to profile the CDR3 region of the TCR beta-chain in every patient. The source study handled its data this way. CDR3 differences across clinicopathological groups were used to build a classifier for discriminating distant-metastatic papillary thyroid cancer patients. The Shannon index was used to assess repertoire diversity, and the Morisita-Horn index was used to assess tumor-blood repertoire similarity. Using fastp at Q25 and MiXCR, TCRdb reprocessed the public reads and kept productive beta chains. The V and J calls shown here were made by TCRdb, not taken from the authors' results. The sample profile shows around 25,000 clones; about a quarter of them were found once. Of the sample, about 18% is held by the ten largest clones.

This sample was included in a study of metastatic and nonmetastatic thyroid tumors (dated by TCRdb to about 2020). In terms of the full investigation: The researchers compared repertoires between peripheral blood samples and tumor or nodule tissue samples from patients with malignant or benign thyroid disease.

The research as a whole found: In both blood and tumor samples, TCR beta diversity was reported to be significantly higher in malignant tumors than in benign nodules.

This receptor was taken from a male donor with papillary thyroid cancer or a benign thyroid nodule (not recorded which). Some clones in this sample may be carry-over from other donors' samples. The rearrangement combines TRBV6-1 with TRBJ2-7, with TRBD2 as a weak D call on 5 bases. The sample taken for sequencing was blood. The bases are TGTGCCAGCAGGGACGCCTGGACGGGATCCTACGAGCAGTACTTC. This gives the protein CASRDAWTGSYEQYF.